This T cell receptor (beta chain) was recovered during a study of tumour-infiltrating T cells in Burkitt lymphoma. Study-wide context: Repertoire clonality predicted overall and progression-free survival.

Measured with immunoSEQ multiplex PCR; TCRdb has only the in-frame clones, and not every one. Here the sample spans 13,000 or so clones, around 86% being singletons. With V trimmed by 6 bases and J by 2 bases, 3 bases remained unmatched. This CDR3 region has 15 residues. Germline CDR1 SGHTA, CDR2 FQGNSA. Sequencing was performed on tumor tissue. The chain employs TRBV7-2 and TRBJ2-1, with 11 bases matching TRBD1. This receptor was identified in a human donor with diffuse large B-cell lymphoma. This CDR3 reads CASSWGQGAYNEQFF. Written as DNA, the CDR3 is TGTGCCAGCAGTTGGGGACAGGGGGCCTACAATGAGCAGTTCTTC.